The 30 T cell receptor beta chains in this list originate from one sample, sequenced in a study of blood T cell repertoires in COVID-19. Some clones are missing from TCRdb's copy, which holds only in-frame ones; the method was immunoSEQ multiplex PCR. The table records about 200,000 clones, 85% of them present only once. Specimen: PBMCs or T cells enriched from blood (not recorded which). The source of these receptors is a man aged 40-50 years who had recovered from COVID-19.

The chain is built from TRBV13 and TRBJ2-5, with D tentatively TRBD2 (5 bases). V lost 5 bases and J lost 7, with 14 bases in between. Germline V CDR1 and CDR2: PRHDT, FYEKMQ (reference sequence). The CDR3 extends over 13 amino acids. The CDR3 region has the DNA TGTGCCAGCAGCCCCCTTCTCGGAGGGACCCAGTACTTC. Its protein product is CASSPLLGGTQYF.

The genes are TRBV7-8 and TRBJ2-5, with TRBD2 matching 7 bases. With V trimmed by 5 bases and J by 5 bases, 8 bases remained unmatched. This CDR3 is built from 14 residues. The V gene's germline CDR1 is SGHVS and CDR2 FQNEAQ. The CDR3 coding sequence is TGTGCCAGCAGCCCCCCGGGAGGATTTGAGACCCAGTACTTC. It yields the protein CASSPPGGFETQYF.

The rearrangement uses TRBV6-5 and TRBJ1-5; D may be TRBD1 (6 bases). V lost 6 bases and J 4 bases, leaving 10 bases between the germline ends. CDR3 length: 13 residues. Germline V gene sequence: CDR1 MNHEY, CDR2 SVGAGI. The CDR3 sequence is CASSSDSNQPQHF. CDR3 nucleotide sequence: TGTGCCAGCAGCTCGGACAGTAATCAGCCCCAGCATTTT.

V and J are TRBV6-1 and TRBJ1-4; 7 bases match TRBD1. Unmatched junction bases numbered 5, after V lost 0 bases and J lost 4 bases. Germline V gene lookup returns CDR1 MNHNS and CDR2 SASEGT. The length of the CDR3 is 16 residues. In DNA, the CDR3 is TGTGCCAGCAGTGAAGCGTTAGGGACAGTTAATGAAAAACTGTTTTTT. This sequence encodes CASSEALGTVNEKLFF.

This clone has a handful of counts. V gene TRBV5-1 combines with J gene TRBJ2-1; TRBD2 matches 10 bases. CDR1 is SGHRS and CDR2 is YFSETQ in the germline V gene. This CDR3 region has 17 residues. V lost 3 bases, J lost 5 bases, and 11 bases stayed unmatched. CDR3 sequence: CASSSKGRTSGNNEQFF. The CDR3 bases are TGCGCCAGCAGCTCTAAGGGCCGGACTAGCGGAAACAATGAGCAGTTCTTC.

The gene calls are TRBV11-3 and TRBJ2-7; no clear D gene. V was shortened by 0 bases and J by 6 bases, with 21 bases between the two germline ends. The germline CDR1 and CDR2 sequences are SGHNT and YENEEA. The CDR3 covers 17 residues. As DNA, the CDR3 is TGTGCCAGCAGCTTAGATCGTAACGGCCTACAGCCTCTCGAGCAGTACTTC. Its protein product is CASSLDRNGLQPLEQYF.

V is TRBV28 and J is TRBJ1-3; D is ambiguous. The V gene's germline CDR1 is MDHEN and CDR2 SYDVKM. This CDR3 has 13 residues. Trimming took 3 bases from V and 0 from J, leaving 3 bases between them. CDR3 sequence: CASSFLSGNTIYF. The CDR3 coding sequence is TGTGCCAGCAGTTTCCTCTCTGGAAACACCATATATTTT.

The chain has TRBV5-1 and TRBJ2-7; TRBD1 matches at 10 bases. Trimming at V came to 4 bases and at J to 3 bases, leaving 7 bases not matched to a gene. CDR3 size: 15 residues. Germline assignment: CDR1 SGHRS and CDR2 YFSETQ. CDR3 sequence: CASSDRQGAIYEQYF. As DNA, the CDR3 is TGCGCCAGCAGCGACCGACAGGGGGCCATCTACGAGCAGTACTTC.

This clone was seen just once. V usage is TRBV19 and J usage is TRBJ2-1, with 8 bases aligning to TRBD1. V lost 4 bases to trimming and J lost 5 bases; unmatched junction nucleotides: 13. CDR1 LNHDA and CDR2 SQIVND come from the germline V gene (reference sequence). This CDR3 has 17 residues. The CDR3 loop is CASSTQYLRTGNNEQFF. CDR3 nucleotide sequence: TGTGCCAGTAGTACTCAGTATTTGCGGACAGGGAACAATGAGCAGTTCTTC. Filled out from reference TRBV19 and TRBJ2-1, the complete variable domain reads DGGITQSPKYLFRKEGQNVTLSCEQNLNHDAMYWYRQDPGQGLRLIYYSQIVNDFQKGDIAEGYSVSREKKESFPLTVTSAQKNPTAFYLCASSTQYLRTGNNEQFFGPGTRLTVL.

The rearrangement links TRBV7-9 to TRBJ2-3; perhaps TRBD2 as D (7 bases). V gave up 8 bases and J gave up 3 bases, with 12 bases separating them. CDR1 and CDR2 from the germline V gene are SEHNR and FQNEAQ (reference sequence). CDR3 length equals 13 residues. CDR3 loop: CASGGAPTDTQYF. The CDR3 DNA is TGTGCCAGCGGGGGGGCCCCAACAGATACGCAGTATTTT.

This clone has more than one count but fewer than ten. The genes are TRBV18 and TRBJ1-5, with TRBD1 as a possible D gene (5 bases). The CDR3 is made up of 14 amino acids. Germline CDR1 is KGHSH and CDR2 is LQKENI. Trimming shortened V by 6 bases and J by 3 bases, and 12 bases separated the two germline ends. Written as DNA, the CDR3 is TGTGCCAGCTCGGCCGACAGTCTCAATCAGCCCCAGCATTTT. It translates to CASSADSLNQPQHF.

The rearrangement links TRBV28 to TRBJ1-5; 9 bases agree with TRBD1. Germline-derived CDR1 and CDR2 are MDHEN and SYDVKM. After removal of 5 bases from V and 6 bases from J, the junction contained 14 bases not matched to a gene. This CDR3 is built from 17 residues. The CDR3 DNA is TGTGCCAGCAGTCCCGACCCGGGACAGGGAATAAGTCAGCCCCAGCATTTT. Translation: CASSPDPGQGISQPQHF. Using reference TRBV28 and TRBJ1-5 for the parts outside the CDR3, the full variable domain is DVKVTQSSRYLVKRTGEKVFLECVQDMDHENMFWYRQDPGLGLRLIYFSYDVKMKEKGDIPEGYSVSREKKERFSLILESASTNQTSMYLCASSPDPGQGISQPQHFGDGTRLSIL.

The chain uses TRBV2 and TRBJ1-4, with a possible D match to TRBD1 (5 bases). V was cut by 3 bases and J by 7 bases, with 9 bases left in between. The CDR3 covers 13 residues. Germline V gene lookup returns CDR1 SNHLY and CDR2 FYNNEI. CDR3 sequence (DNA): TGTGCCAGCAGTGAGCAGGGAATTGAAAAACTGTTTTTT. It translates to CASSEQGIEKLFF.

This chain connects TRBV7-9 to TRBJ1-2; D unclear. CDR3 size: 13 residues. Between the trimmed V and J ends, which lost 1 base and 4 bases, there was a span of 7 bases. Germline-derived CDR1 and CDR2 are SEHNR and FQNEAQ (reference sequence). This CDR3 reads CASSLGESYGYTF. The CDR3 coding sequence is TGTGCCAGCAGCTTAGGGGAGAGCTATGGCTACACCTTC. The full variable domain, in which reference TRBV7-9 and TRBJ1-2 provide the parts outside the CDR3, is DTGVSQNPRHKITKRGQNVTFRCDPISEHNRLYWYRQTLGQGPEFLTYFQNEAQLEKSRLLSDRFSAERPKGSFSTLEIQRTEQGDSAMYLCASSLGESYGYTFGSGTRLTVV.

The chain employs TRBV3-1 (or the pseudogene TRBV3-2) and TRBJ2-1; weak D call: TRBD2 (6 bases). The V end lost 3 bases, the J end lost 3 bases, and 6 bases lay between the germline ends. The CDR3 has 13 residues. Germline V gene lookup returns CDR1 LGHDT and CDR2 YNNKEL (reference sequence). The CDR3 here is CASSQDYYNEQFF. CDR3 bases: TGTGCCAGCAGCCAGGACTACTACAATGAGCAGTTCTTC.

This chain connects TRBV7-2 to TRBJ2-3, with D tentatively TRBD2 (7 bases). V was pared by 5 bases and J by 2 bases, with 14 bases between. The CDR3 is 15 amino acids. Per the germline V gene, CDR1 is SGHTA and CDR2 is FQGNSA. The CDR3 loop reads CASSQGLAVTDTQYF. The CDR3 coding sequence is TGTGCCAGCAGCCAGGGGCTAGCGGTCACAGATACGCAGTATTTT.

The rearrangement joins TRBV19 to TRBJ2-3; TRBD2 is a possible D gene (6 bases). V was clipped by 8 bases and J by 4 bases, with 16 bases between them. The CDR3 is 14 amino acids. Per the germline V gene, CDR1 is LNHDA and CDR2 is SQIVND (reference sequence). CDR3 loop: CASQAGLGADTQYF. The CDR3 nucleotides read TGTGCCAGTCAAGCGGGCCTCGGAGCAGATACGCAGTATTTT.

The genes are TRBV19 and TRBJ1-1; D is ambiguous. The germline CDR1 and CDR2 sequences are LNHDA and SQIVND (reference sequence). V lost 1 base and J lost 5, with 8 bases in between. The CDR3 runs to 13 residues. CDR3 DNA: TGTGCCAGTAGTATAGGGGTCGGGACTGAAGCTTTCTTT. It specifies CASSIGVGTEAFF.

In its sample, this clone was seen once. Because the CDR3's place on the DNA is in doubt, the DNA is left out and the CDR3 is given as listed by TCRdb. This chain joins TRBV21-1 and TRBJ2-7; the DNA was not compared with TRBD1, the D call given in the table. TRBV21-1 is a recognized pseudogene. The CDR3 length is 21 residues, termini included. CDR3 sequence: CASSKKGVGTGIYPSAYEQYF.

V usage is TRBV29-1 and J usage is TRBJ2-1; 8 nucleotides line up with TRBD2. Germline CDR1 is SQVTM and CDR2 is ANQGSEA. This CDR3 is built from 16 residues. With 1 base clipped from V and 3 bases from J, the junction kept 8 bases outside the gene matches. CDR3 nucleotide sequence: TGCAGCGTTGAAGTTCCGGGACTAGATTTCTACAATGAGCAGTTCTTC. Its protein is CSVEVPGLDFYNEQFF.

The chain links TRBV4-1 to TRBJ2-5; 7 bases are shared with TRBD1. Germline trimming cut 2 bases from V and 1 base from J; bases unmatched to any gene: 7. This CDR3 comprises 16 residues. Looked up from germline, CDR1 is MGHRA and CDR2 is YSYEKL. The CDR3 sequence is CASSQPGQKSQETQYF. CDR3 in DNA: TGCGCCAGCAGCCAACCGGGACAGAAATCCCAAGAGACCCAGTACTTC.

V usage is TRBV7-9 and J usage is TRBJ1-1, with 7 bases fitting TRBD1. The CDR3 spans 14 residues. CDR1 is SEHNR, CDR2 FQNEAQ, per germline (reference sequence). V was pared by 5 bases and J by 7 bases, with 10 bases of the junction left unmatched. DNA of the CDR3: TGTGCCAGCAGCGCCGGGACAGCCGCCCTTGAAGCTTTCTTT. This codes for CASSAGTAALEAFF.

The rearrangement links TRBV7-9 to TRBJ2-7; possibly TRBD2 for D (6 bases). Per the germline V gene, CDR1 is SEHNR and CDR2 is FQNEAQ (reference sequence). The CDR3 length is 11 residues. V shed 4 bases and J shed 5 bases, with 6 bases lying between them. For the CDR3, the DNA is TGTGCCAGCAGCTGGAGGGACGAGCAGTACTTC. Protein sequence: CASSWRDEQYF.

This clone showed up just a few times. The chain employs TRBV12-2 and TRBJ1-1; the DNA was not compared with TRBD1, the D call given in the table. TRBV12-2 counts as a pseudogene. This CDR3 has 13 residues. The DNA of the CDR3 is TGTGCAAGTCGCCGGACAGGGGACACTGAAGCTTTCTTT. Translated, it gives CASRRTGDTEAFF.

The chain uses TRBV19 and TRBJ1-2; 9 bases are shared with TRBD1. This CDR3 comprises 14 residues. Trimming took 4 bases from V and 3 from J; bases not matched to a gene: 3. Per the germline V gene, CDR1 is LNHDA and CDR2 is SQIVND (reference sequence). The DNA of the CDR3 is TGTGCCAGTAGTACCTGGACAGGGGACTATGGCTACACCTTC. Amino acid sequence: CASSTWTGDYGYTF.

A single count supports this clone. The chain is built from TRBV30 and TRBJ2-3; D is perhaps TRBD2 (6 bases). Germline values: CDR1 GTSNPN, CDR2 SVGIG (reference sequence). This CDR3 has 15 residues. V was shortened by 0 bases and J by 5 bases, with 15 bases between the two germline ends. The CDR3 loop reads CAWSVLSRGRDTQYF. The DNA of the CDR3 is TGTGCCTGGAGTGTACTCAGCCGGGGGAGAGATACGCAGTATTTT.

This clone occurred once. In DNA form, the CDR3 reads TGTGCCACCAGCGCCCGGGACAGTGTATACGAGCAGTACTTC. Protein: CATSARDSVYEQYF. This chain connects TRBV15 to TRBJ2-7; TRBD1 matches 7 bases. The ends lost 5 bases at V and 4 bases at J; junction bases unmatched: 8. The length of the CDR3 is 14 residues. Germline values: CDR1 LNHNV, CDR2 YYDKDF (reference sequence). The whole variable domain, filled in from reference TRBV15 and TRBJ2-7, reads DAMVIQNPRYQVTQFGKPVTLSCSQTLNHNVMYWYQQKSSQAPKLLFHYYDKDFNNEADTPDNFQSRRPNTSFCFLDIRSPGLGDTAMYLCATSARDSVYEQYFGPGTRLTVT.

The chain has TRBV4-2 and TRBJ1-2; D unclear. This CDR3 contains 14 residues. Trimming cost V 0 bases and J 5 bases, with 10 bases left between them. CDR1 is LGHNA, CDR2 YNFKEQ, per germline. CDR3 DNA sequence: TGTGCCAGCAGCCAAGAAACGCGGGGTTATGGCTACACCTTC. Translating it yields CASSQETRGYGYTF.

The rearrangement joins TRBV28 to TRBJ1-6, with D perhaps matching TRBD1 (6 bases). This CDR3 has 13 amino acids. The germline V gene encodes CDR1 MDHEN and CDR2 SYDVKM. Deletions cut 7 bases from V and 8 bases from J, with 12 bases between. The CDR3 spells CASTIPGDSPLHF. CDR3 DNA sequence: TGTGCCAGCACCATCCCAGGGGATTCACCCCTCCACTTT.

This clone was counted once. J is TRBJ2-7 and V is TRBV27; D gene uncertain. Germline CDR1 is MNHEY and CDR2 is SMNVEV (reference sequence). V was clipped by 3 bases and J by 2 bases, with 14 bases between them. CDR3 length: 15 residues. CDR3 region: CASSLFSFFAYEQYF. CDR3 in DNA: TGTGCCAGCAGTTTGTTTAGTTTTTTTGCCTACGAGCAGTACTTC.